The sequence of this T cell receptor (beta chain) was determined in a study of T cells in Graves' hyperthyroidism and ophthalmopathy. Study results and limitations: Most thyroid-expanded clonotypes above 0.001 were also found in blood.

The CDR3 runs 16 residues. Germline CDR1 reads SGHTA; CDR2 reads FQGNSA. Stable hyperthyroidism: no ophthalmopathy progression over 18 months of follow-up. Patients aged 18 to 65 had newly diagnosed hyperthyroidism of under 2 months' duration. Patients were excluded for uncontrolled infection, other autoimmune disease, pregnancy or lactation. Amplification yielded TCR beta CDR3 regions, with RNA transcripts as the source. Carried out on the TCR CDR3, a first-round RT-PCR used the HTBI primer set. MiXCR was run by TCRdb on the multiplex PCR reads, yielding one entry per CDR3 protein. This table holds a few hundred thousand distinct CDR3 sequences, more than 15% found once. Of note for this clonotype: As yet, its antigen is unknown. The junction shows a germline mismatch at one end, possibly a read error.

The sample taken for sequencing was blood. The J gene is TRBJ2-1, the V gene TRBV7-2; no reliable D call. The clonotype was recovered from a woman aged 25 to 39 with Graves' hyperthyroidism. The CDR3: CASSQDPESSYNEQFF. In DNA form, the CDR3 reads TGCGCCAGCAGCCAAGATCCCGAGAGCTCCTACAATGAGCAGTTCTTC.